These 3 T cell receptor beta chains came from one sample sequenced in a study of cytomegalovirus exposure and HLA in healthy donors. Method: immunoSEQ multiplex PCR; TCRdb's copy keeps in-frame clones and lacks some. The sample holds fewer than 70,000 clones; more than 90% are singletons and the top ten take 0.9%. What was sequenced was PBMCs. Receptors were obtained from a man aged 18-30 years in good health and CMV-seronegative.

This chain joins TRBV6-1 and TRBJ2-3, with 11 nucleotides matching TRBD1. The CDR3 sequence is 14 residues long. Germline-derived CDR1 and CDR2 are MNHNS and SASEGT. The junction had 0 bases not matched to a gene; V was cut back by 3 bases and J by 4 bases. The CDR3 loop reads CASSEDRGPDTQYF. CDR3 in DNA: TGTGCCAGCAGTGAGGACAGGGGGCCAGATACGCAGTATTTT.

The chain is built from TRBV27 and TRBJ2-7; D is uncertain. The germline V gene encodes CDR1 MNHEY and CDR2 SMNVEV (reference sequence). The V end lost 4 bases, the J end lost 6 bases, and 7 bases lay between the germline ends. The CDR3 is made up of 11 amino acids. The CDR3 here is CASSSSGEQYF. CDR3 nucleotide sequence: TGTGCCAGCAGTTCGTCGGGCGAGCAGTACTTC.

The chain employs TRBV28 and TRBJ2-1, with a possible D match to TRBD2 (5 bases). Germline V gene data show CDR1 as MDHEN and CDR2 as SYDVKM. Trimming took 3 bases from V and 0 from J, leaving 12 bases between them. The CDR3 has 16 residues. The CDR3 here is CASSLSGSSSYNEQFF. CDR3 in DNA: TGTGCCAGCAGTTTGTCGGGGTCAAGCTCCTACAATGAGCAGTTCTTC.